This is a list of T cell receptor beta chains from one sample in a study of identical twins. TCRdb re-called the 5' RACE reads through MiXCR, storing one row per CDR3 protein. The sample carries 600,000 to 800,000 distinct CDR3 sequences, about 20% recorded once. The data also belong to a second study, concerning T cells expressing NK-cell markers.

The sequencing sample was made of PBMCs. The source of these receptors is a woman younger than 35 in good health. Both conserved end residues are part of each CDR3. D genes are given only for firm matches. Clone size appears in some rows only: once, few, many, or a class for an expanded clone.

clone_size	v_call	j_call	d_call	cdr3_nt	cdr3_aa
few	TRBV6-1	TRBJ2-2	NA	TGTGCCAGCAGTGGACGAGGGTCCACCGGGGAGCTGTTTTTT	CASSGRGSTGELFF
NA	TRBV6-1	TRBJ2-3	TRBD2	TGTGCCAGCACCGAGGGAGGGACTAGCACAGATACGCAGTATTTT	CASTEGGTSTDTQYF
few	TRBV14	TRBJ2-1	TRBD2	TGTGCCAGCAGCCCCGAGAAAGCGGGAGGGCCCAAGAATGAGCAGTTCTTC	CASSPEKAGGPKNEQFF
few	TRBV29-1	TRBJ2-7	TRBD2	TGCAGCGGTATAGCGGGGGGCCCGTACGAGCAGTACTTC	CSGIAGGPYEQYF
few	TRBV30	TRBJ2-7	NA	TGTGCCTGGAGTGCCTTGATGCGGCAAGGGGAGGAAAAGCAGTACTTC	CAWSALMRQGEEKQYF
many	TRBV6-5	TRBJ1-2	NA	TGTGCCAGCAGTTACTGGCAGGGAGATGGCTACACCTTC	CASSYWQGDGYTF
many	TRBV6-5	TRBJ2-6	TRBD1	TGTGCCAGCAGTTTCGGGACAGGGGAAGGGTCTGGGGCCAACGTCCTGACTTTC	CASSFGTGEGSGANVLTF
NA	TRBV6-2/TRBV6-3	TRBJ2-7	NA	TGTGCCAGCAGGAAACAGGGAGACTTCTACGAGCAGTACTTC	CASRKQGDFYEQYF
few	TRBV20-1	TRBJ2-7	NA	TGCAGTACCACGGGTGGGTCCTCCTACGAGCAGTACTTC	CSTTGGSSYEQYF
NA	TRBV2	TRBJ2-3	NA	TGTGCCAGCAGTGACTCCATGGTTTATACAGATACGCAGTATTTT	CASSDSMVYTDTQYF
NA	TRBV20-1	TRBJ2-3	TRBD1	TGCAGTGCTAGAAAGGGGACAGACACCACAGATACGCAGTATTTT	CSARKGTDTTDTQYF
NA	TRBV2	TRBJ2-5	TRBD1	TGTGCCAGCAGCGGGACAGGGGGAGGGAGGACCCAGTACTTC	CASSGTGGGRTQYF
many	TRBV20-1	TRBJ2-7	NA	TGCAGTGCTAGTCGTGGGGGATGGGCGGACGAGCAGTACTTC	CSASRGGWADEQYF
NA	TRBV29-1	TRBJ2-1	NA	TGCAGCGTTGAGGTGAATGAGCAGTTCTTC	CSVEVNEQFF
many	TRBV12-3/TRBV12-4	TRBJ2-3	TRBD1	TGTGCCAGCAGTTCGTCAACAGGGGCAAAGTATTTT	CASSSSTGAKYF
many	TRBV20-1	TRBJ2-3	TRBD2	TGCAGTGCGCATAGCGGGGAAAGCACAGATACGCAGTATTTT	CSAHSGESTDTQYF
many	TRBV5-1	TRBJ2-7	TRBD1	TGCGCCAGCAGCTTGGCCCCAGGGGGACCCTACGAGCAGTACTTC	CASSLAPGGPYEQYF
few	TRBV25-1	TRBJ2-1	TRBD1	TGTGCCAGCGCTTCCCTGACAGGGGTCGAGCAGTTCTTC	CASASLTGVEQFF
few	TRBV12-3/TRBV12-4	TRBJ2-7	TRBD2	TGTGCCAGCAGTTCCGGACTAGCGGGCAAACTATACGAGCAGTACTTC	CASSSGLAGKLYEQYF
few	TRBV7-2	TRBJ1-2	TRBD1	TGTGCCAGCAGCCTCCGGACAGGCTTGTATGGCTACACCTTC	CASSLRTGLYGYTF
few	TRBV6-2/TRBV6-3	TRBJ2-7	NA	TGTGCCAGCACCCTTGGGGTGACCCCTCGAGGAGACGAGCAGTACTTC	CASTLGVTPRGDEQYF
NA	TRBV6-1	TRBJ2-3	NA	TGTGCCAGCAGACCGGGAATAGCAGCAGATACGCAGTATTTT	CASRPGIAADTQYF
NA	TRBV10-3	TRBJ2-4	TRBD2	TGTGCCGCGCGGGAGGGCCATGGCATTCAGTACTTC	CAAREGHGIQYF
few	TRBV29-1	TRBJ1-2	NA	TGCATCGCACTGGAGGGCTATGGCTACACCTTC	CIALEGYGYTF
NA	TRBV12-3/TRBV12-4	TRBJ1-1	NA	TGTGCCAGCAGTTCGTTTGGGGCCGGAGGTGGTGAAGCTTTCTTT	CASSSFGAGGGEAFF
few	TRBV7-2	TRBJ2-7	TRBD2	TGTGCCAGCAGCTTCGGGACTAGCGGCCTCTACGAGCAGTACTTC	CASSFGTSGLYEQYF
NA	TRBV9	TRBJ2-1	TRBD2	TGTGCCAGCAGCGCCCTGGGACTAGCGGCCTACAATGAGCAGTTCTTC	CASSALGLAAYNEQFF
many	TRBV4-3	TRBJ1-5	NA	TGCGCCAGCAGCCAAGATCTGGCCCAGCCCCAGCATTTT	CASSQDLAQPQHF
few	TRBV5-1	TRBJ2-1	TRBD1	TGCGCCAGCAGCCCCACCGACAGGGCCTTAACCTACAATGAGCAGTTCTTC	CASSPTDRALTYNEQFF
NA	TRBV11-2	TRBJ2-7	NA	TGTGCCAGCAGCCGGTTGGGGGGGCCCTACGAGCAGTACTTC	CASSRLGGPYEQYF
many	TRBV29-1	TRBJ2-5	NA	TGCAGCGGGGGGGAAGGGACCCAGTACTTC	CSGGEGTQYF
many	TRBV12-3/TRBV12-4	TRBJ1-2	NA	TGTGCCAGCAGTTTCGGCCTTAACTATGGCTACACCTTC	CASSFGLNYGYTF
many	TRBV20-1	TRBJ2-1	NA	TGCAGTGCTAGCGGGAGCTCCTACAATGAGCAGTTCTTC	CSASGSSYNEQFF
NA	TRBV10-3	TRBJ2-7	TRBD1	TGTGCCACGGCCGGACAGGGTGGATACGAGCAGTACTTC	CATAGQGGYEQYF
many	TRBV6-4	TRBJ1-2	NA	TGTGCCAGCAGCGGGGACAAGAACTATGGCTACACCTTC	CASSGDKNYGYTF
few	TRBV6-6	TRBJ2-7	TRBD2	TGTGCCAGCAGTTCCCCGGGGGGCTACGAGCAGTACTTC	CASSSPGGYEQYF
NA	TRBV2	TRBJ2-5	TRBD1	TGTGCCAGCAGTGGCACAGGGGGAGAGACCCAGTACTTC	CASSGTGGETQYF
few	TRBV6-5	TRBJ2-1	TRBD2	TGTGCCAGCAGTTACTCGAGGACTAGCGGGACCAATGAGCAGTTCTTC	CASSYSRTSGTNEQFF
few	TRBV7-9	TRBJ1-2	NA	TGTGCCAGCGGGGGGAGTGGCTATGGCTACACCTTC	CASGGSGYGYTF
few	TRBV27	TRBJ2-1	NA	TGTGCCAGCAAGGGGCGTGGGTCCTACAATGAGCAGTTCTTC	CASKGRGSYNEQFF
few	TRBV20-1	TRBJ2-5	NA	TGCAGTGCTAGAGCAACCAGCGGGGAGACCCAGTACTTC	CSARATSGETQYF
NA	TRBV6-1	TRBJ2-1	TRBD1	TGTGCCAGCAGACTTGGACAGGCCTCCTACAATGAGCAGTTCTTC	CASRLGQASYNEQFF
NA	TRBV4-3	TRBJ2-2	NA	TGCGCCAGCAGCCAAGAGACCAGGGCGAACACCGGGGAGCTGTTTTTT	CASSQETRANTGELFF
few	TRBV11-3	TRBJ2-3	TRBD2	TGTGCCAGCGCCCGAGCGGGGGGGCCCACAGATACGCAGTATTTT	CASARAGGPTDTQYF
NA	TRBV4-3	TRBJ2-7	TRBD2	TGCGCCAGCAGACCAGGACTAGAAATCCCGTACGAGCAGTACTTC	CASRPGLEIPYEQYF
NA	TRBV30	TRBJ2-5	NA	TGTGCCTGGAGTGTACTAAGAGGGACCCAGTACTTC	CAWSVLRGTQYF
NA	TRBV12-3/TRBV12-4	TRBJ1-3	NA	TGTGCCAGCAGTTTAGTGTACTCTGGAAACACCATATATTTT	CASSLVYSGNTIYF
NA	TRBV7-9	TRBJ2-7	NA	TGTGCCAGCAGCAAGGAGGGCCGGGAGCAGTACTTC	CASSKEGREQYF
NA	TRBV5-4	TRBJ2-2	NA	TGTGCCAGCAGTCGCCCGGGGCCTACGAACACCGGGGAGCTGTTTTTT	CASSRPGPTNTGELFF
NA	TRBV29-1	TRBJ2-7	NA	TGCAGCGCCCAGACAGGAGGATACGAGCAGTACTTC	CSAQTGGYEQYF
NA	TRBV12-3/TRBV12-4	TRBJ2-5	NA	TGTGCCAGCAGTCGGCGGGGAGATCGGGAGACCCAGTACTTC	CASSRRGDRETQYF
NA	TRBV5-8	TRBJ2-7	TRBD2	TGTGCCAGCAGCTTGCGGGAGGGGCCGCACGAGCAGTACTTC	CASSLREGPHEQYF
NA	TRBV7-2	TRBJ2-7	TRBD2	TGTGCCAGCAGCTTAGTTAGCGGGGGTACCTACGAGCAGTACTTC	CASSLVSGGTYEQYF
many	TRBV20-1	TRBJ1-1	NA	TGCAGTGCTACGGGGGGCGGTGAAGCTTTCTTT	CSATGGGEAFF